Following are 23 T cell receptor beta chains from one sample sequenced in a study of cytomegalovirus exposure and HLA in healthy donors. The primer mix had 60 Vbeta and 13 Jbeta primers. Generated by immunoSEQ multiplex PCR, the TCRdb table keeps only in-frame clones and is missing some. The sample has under 200,000 clones, about 65% seen once. Sequencing input: PBMCs. The receptors were sampled from a woman aged 18 to 35 in good health and CMV-seropositive.

The chain uses TRBV11-2 and TRBJ2-1, with D uncertain. V lost 3 bases to trimming and J lost 5 bases, with 8 bases between them. Germline loops: CDR1 SGHAT, CDR2 FQNNGV. This CDR3 has 13 amino acids. The CDR3 is CASSFVRDNEQFF. CDR3 DNA sequence: TGTGCCAGCAGCTTTGTACGGGACAATGAGCAGTTCTTC.

The V gene is TRBV4-3, the J gene TRBJ1-5; tentative D call: TRBD1 (6 bases). Germline lookup yields CDR1 LGHNA and CDR2 YSLEER. The CDR3 has 15 amino acids. Deletions cut 4 bases from V and 0 bases from J, with 10 bases between. The CDR3 DNA is TGCGCCAGCAGCCCGAACAGGGCTAGCAATCAGCCCCAGCATTTT. It translates to CASSPNRASNQPQHF.

CDR3 coding DNA: TGCAGCGTTGAAGTTAGTATGAACACTGAAGCTTTCTTT. As protein: CSVEVSMNTEAFF. V usage is TRBV29-1 and J usage is TRBJ1-1; D unclear. In germline, CDR1 is SQVTM, CDR2 ANQGSEA. V shed 1 base and J shed 0 bases, with 6 bases lying between them. This CDR3 contains 13 residues.

This clone turned up a few times. The chain carries TRBV27 and TRBJ2-5; D gene unclear. Trimming took off 5 bases at V and 4 bases at J, with 14 bases between the two ends. Per germline, CDR1 MNHEY and CDR2 SMNVEV (reference sequence). The CDR3 contains 14 residues. The DNA for the CDR3 is TGTGCCAGCAGTACTTATGGTAATTTAGAGACCCAGTACTTC. This encodes CASSTYGNLETQYF.

The J gene is TRBJ2-5, the V gene TRBV7-6, with D perhaps TRBD2 (5 bases). V lost 1 base and J lost 4, with 10 bases in between. This CDR3 contains 14 residues. Germline V gene lookup returns CDR1 SGHVS and CDR2 FNYEAQ. The CDR3 coding sequence is TGTGCCAGCAGCTTAGGGACTGCCAGAGAGACCCAGTACTTC. Translation gives CASSLGTARETQYF.

The chain employs TRBV4-3 and TRBJ2-7; a possible D gene is TRBD2 (5 bases). The CDR3 totals 14 residues. Germline CDR1 is LGHNA and CDR2 is YSLEER. The V end was cut by 0 bases, the J end by 3 bases, with 9 bases between. This chain's CDR3 is CASSQEEVGYEQYF. The CDR3 bases are TGCGCCAGCAGCCAAGAGGAGGTCGGCTACGAGCAGTACTTC.

The V and J genes are TRBV5-1 and TRBJ1-4, with a tentative D call TRBD1 (6 bases). Germline V gives CDR1 SGHRS, CDR2 YFSETQ. Trimming cost V 0 bases and J 8 bases, with 14 bases left between them. CDR3 size: 15 residues. CDR3: CASSLATGLPEKLFF. CDR3 in DNA: TGCGCCAGCAGCTTGGCTACAGGGCTTCCCGAAAAACTGTTTTTT.

On this clone itself: Mismatch with germline at one junction end may stem from a read error. The chain carries TRBV6-5 and TRBJ2-6, with 9 bases fitting TRBD1. Germline values: CDR1 MNHEY, CDR2 SVGAGI. The CDR3 totals 16 residues. CDR3 bases: TGTGCCAGCAGTTACTGGGGGACAGGGAGGCCCAACGTCCTGGCTTTC. It encodes CASSYWGTGRPNVLAF.

The chain links TRBV7-9 to TRBJ1-2; D unclear. CDR1 is SEHNR, CDR2 FQNEAQ, per germline (reference sequence). Trimming took off 2 bases at V and 3 bases at J, with 10 bases between the two ends. The CDR3 spans 14 residues. The CDR3 region is CASSLRELHYGYTF. The CDR3 DNA sequence: TGTGCCAGCAGCTTAAGAGAACTCCACTATGGCTACACCTTC.

The rearrangement uses TRBV10-2 and TRBJ2-6; TRBD2 agrees at 9 bases. Germline assignment: CDR1 WSHSY and CDR2 SAAADI. The CDR3 has 16 amino acids. After removal of 6 bases from V and 0 bases from J, the junction contained 3 bases not matched to a gene. The CDR3 is CASRSGGSSGANVLTF. CDR3 nucleotides: TGCGCCAGCAGGAGCGGGGGGAGCTCTGGGGCCAACGTCCTGACTTTC.

The chain combines TRBV5-1 with TRBJ1-4; D perhaps matches TRBD1 (5 bases). CDR1 and CDR2 from the germline V gene are SGHRS and YFSETQ. With 6 bases removed from V and 10 bases from J, the gap between germline ends came to 19 bases. There are 14 residues in the CDR3. CDR3 amino acids: CASKPDSDVGKLFF. CDR3 bases: TGCGCCAGCAAACCCGACAGTGATGTGGGAAAACTGTTTTTT.

The J gene is TRBJ1-1, the V gene TRBV11-2, with a possible D match to TRBD1 (5 bases). Germline V gives CDR1 SGHAT, CDR2 FQNNGV. This CDR3 has 14 residues. The V end was cut by 5 bases, the J end by 5 bases, with 15 bases between. CDR3 loop: CASSPQPGRTEAFF. The CDR3 coding sequence is TGTGCCAGCAGCCCCCAGCCAGGGCGAACTGAAGCTTTCTTT. The full variable domain, in which reference TRBV11-2 and TRBJ1-1 provide the parts outside the CDR3, is EAGVAQSPRYKIIEKRQSVAFWCNPISGHATLYWYQQILGQGPKLLIQFQNNGVVDDSQLPKDRFSAERLKGVDSTLKIQPAKLEDSAVYLCASSPQPGRTEAFFGQGTRLTVV.

This clone was observed a single time. The CDR3 here is CASSLGLGDFGYTF. In DNA form, the CDR3 reads TGTGCCAGCAGCTTAGGGCTTGGGGACTTTGGCTACACCTTC. The chain uses TRBV7-8 and TRBJ1-2; perhaps TRBD1 as D (5 bases). In germline, CDR1 is SGHVS, CDR2 FQNEAQ. V was shortened by 1 base and J by 7 bases, with 13 bases between the two germline ends. This CDR3 spans 14 amino acids.

The sample holds a few counts of this clone. The gene calls are TRBV18 and TRBJ2-5; weak D call: TRBD2 (6 bases). V lost 3 bases, J lost 1 base, and 18 bases lay in between. The CDR3 is made up of 17 amino acids. Germline assignment: CDR1 KGHSH and CDR2 LQKENI. This CDR3 reads CASSPWRVTSSQETQYF. The CDR3 DNA follows: TGTGCCAGCTCACCTTGGCGCGTAACTAGCTCCCAAGAGACCCAGTACTTC.

This sequence joins TRBV6-6 and TRBJ1-5, with D maybe TRBD1 (6 bases). The CDR3 has 16 amino acids. Germline V CDR1 and CDR2: MNHNY, SVGAGI (reference sequence). Trimming shortened V by 2 bases and J by 11 bases, and 22 bases separated the two germline ends. The CDR3 coding sequence is TGTGCCAGCAGTTACGAGTTGCTTACAGGGAAGCTATCCCAGCATTTT. It codes for CASSYELLTGKLSQHF.

Concerning this clone itself: The conserved closing phenylalanine or tryptophan is absent in this CDR3, likely reflecting a read error. The limits of the CDR3 on the DNA are not certain, so only TCRdb's listed CDR3 is given. The chain couples TRBV4-3 to TRBJ1-2; TRBD1, the table's D call, lacks a check against the DNA. The CDR3 numbers 14 amino acids, ends counted. CDR1 LGHNA and CDR2 YSLEER come from the germline V gene. This CDR3 is CASSQDVPRATIQV.

The chain combines TRBV25-1 with TRBJ2-2, with D tentatively TRBD2 (5 bases). V lost 3 bases to trimming and J lost 5 bases, with 13 bases between them. Germline-derived CDR1 and CDR2 are MGHDK and SYGVNS. CDR3 length equals 15 residues. CDR3 nucleotide sequence: TGTGCCAGCAGTGACTCTTCTCGGGAAACCGGGGAGCTGTTTTTT. This gives the protein CASSDSSRETGELFF.

The chain has TRBV15 and TRBJ2-7, with D unclear. V was clipped by 0 bases and J by 2 bases, with 17 bases between them. This CDR3 spans 17 amino acids. CDR1 is LNHNV, CDR2 YYDKDF, per germline (reference sequence). The CDR3 nucleotides are TGTGCCACCAGCAGAGATCCGACCGGGTTGGCTACCTACGAGCAGTACTTC. Amino acids: CATSRDPTGLATYEQYF.

V is TRBV6-5 and J is TRBJ2-7, with 10 bases aligning to TRBD1. CDR3 size: 16 residues. V was clipped by 0 bases and J by 0 bases; unmatched bases: 2. Germline V gives CDR1 MNHEY, CDR2 SVGAGI. The CDR3 loop is CASSYSTGGTSYEQYF. CDR3 DNA: TGTGCCAGCAGTTACTCGACAGGGGGCACCTCCTACGAGCAGTACTTC.

V is TRBV2 and J is TRBJ2-5; 8 bases are a match to TRBD2. The germline V gene has CDR1 SNHLY and CDR2 FYNNEI. The CDR3 sequence is 14 residues long. J gave up 2 bases and V 2 bases, and 1 base lay outside the gene matches. Here the CDR3 reads CASSETSGQETQYF. CDR3 in DNA: TGTGCCAGCAGTGAAACTAGCGGTCAAGAGACCCAGTACTTC.

The chain carries TRBV11-2 and TRBJ2-7, with TRBD2 as a possible D gene (6 bases). V was trimmed by 1 base and J by 2 bases, leaving 18 bases between them. The CDR3 covers 17 residues. The V gene's germline CDR1 is SGHAT and CDR2 FQNNGV. In DNA form, the CDR3 reads TGTGCCAGCAGCTTAGGAGGGCTGGCGGGATCACCCTACGAGCAGTACTTC. It yields the protein CASSLGGLAGSPYEQYF.

The chain has TRBV4-1 and TRBJ2-2, with TRBD1 identical over 9 bases. The CDR3 sequence is 15 residues long. From germline, CDR1 is MGHRA and CDR2 YSYEKL. V lost 7 bases, J lost 7 bases, and 10 bases stayed unmatched. The CDR3 protein is CASTHRDRVGGELFF. DNA of the CDR3: TGCGCCAGCACCCACAGGGACAGGGTAGGCGGGGAGCTGTTTTTT.

The rearrangement uses TRBV6-4 and TRBJ2-1; 7 bases are a match to TRBD1. With V trimmed by 3 bases and J by 5 bases, 4 bases remained unmatched. Germline V gives CDR1 MRHNA, CDR2 SNTAGT. The CDR3 length is 14 residues. The CDR3 nucleotides read TGTGCCAGCAGTGAAGGGGGCGGAAACAATGAGCAGTTCTTC. Its translation is CASSEGGGNNEQFF.